This record looks at one T cell receptor (beta chain) sequence and its context. This entry comes from a study of blood T cell repertoires in COVID-19. Study-wide background: Samples representing acute and convalescent COVID-19 were sourced from the United States, Italy and Spain. T cells, B-cell-depleted T cells, or PBMCs provided the cDNA or gDNA that served as material.

Authors' methods: Reference gene primer amplification gave nucleated cell count estimates. Repertoires were generated with immunoSEQ multiplex PCR, while TCRdb's copy carries only in-frame clones and drops some. The D gene and trimming were derived from the DNA, and the V and J assignments and clone size from that table. The table shows a few hundred thousand clones, with over 80% occurring only once. The CDR3 has 16 residues. The V and J ends lost 0 bases and 2 bases, in that order; junction bases with no gene match: 2. CDR1 is SNHLY, CDR2 FYNNEI, per germline. The receptor comes from a woman in her thirties or forties who had recovered from COVID-19. Input material: peripheral blood. The J gene is TRBJ1-5, the V gene TRBV2; 9 bases map to TRBD1. CDR3 sequence reads: CASSEARQGGNQPQHF. CDR3 DNA sequence: TGTGCCAGCAGTGAAGCCAGACAGGGGGGCAATCAGCCCCAGCATTTT.